The 32 T cell receptor beta chains presented below share a single source sample, sequenced in a study of T-cell memory formation after mild COVID-19 (dated by TCRdb to the early 2020s). Library construction relied on 5' RACE. Sequencing was carried out with an Illumina NovaSeq 6000. In TCRdb, the public reads were trimmed at Q25 with fastp and aligned with MiXCR, with productive beta chains retained. One record per CDR3 amino acid sequence lists the most common genes and DNA. This sample has about 430,000 distinct CDR3 sequences in its table, and about 24% of those were observed once. 7.5% to 10% of the sample is taken by the ten largest. The specimen sequenced was PBMCs or a T cell subset sorted from them (not recorded which). The receptor source for this set is an adult woman who had mild COVID-19 (a few samples of this study predate the infection). The sample titles of this study are shuffled in the database, so cell type and time point are left out; the donor was told from shared clones.

The chain carries TRBV15 and TRBJ2-5; D call uncertain. V gave up 2 bases and J gave up 1 base, with 11 bases separating them. The germline gives CDR1 LNHNV, CDR2 YYDKDF (reference sequence). CDR3 length equals 15 residues. The CDR3 coding sequence is TGTGCCACCAGCAGATTCTCCGCGTCCCAAGAGACCCAGTACTTC. Its protein product is CATSRFSASQETQYF.

In its sample, this clonotype was seen many times. The chain employs TRBV27 and TRBJ2-5, with 9 bases lining up with TRBD2. The trim removed 0 bases at V and 1 base at J, leaving 3 bases unmatched. This CDR3 region has 16 residues. The germline V gene encodes CDR1 MNHEY and CDR2 SMNVEV (reference sequence). CDR3 nucleotides: TGTGCCAGCAGTTTATCACCAGCGGGGGGCCAAGAGACCCAGTACTTC. Encoded protein: CASSLSPAGGQETQYF.

The CDR3 here is CASSLPRGQGPVNEQFF. Written as DNA, the CDR3 is TGTGCCAGCAGCCTACCGAGGGGACAGGGTCCGGTCAATGAGCAGTTCTTC. The V call is TRBV9, the J call TRBJ2-1; 9 bases are a match to TRBD1. This CDR3 comprises 17 residues. V lost 4 bases and J lost 6; bases outside the gene matches: 14. In germline, CDR1 is SGDLS, CDR2 YYNGEE.

This clonotype was recorded a few times. The chain recombines TRBV7-2 with TRBJ2-1, with 8 positions matching TRBD2. The V gene end was trimmed by 2 bases and the J gene end by 3 bases; junction bases not matched to a gene: 6. The CDR3 extends over 16 amino acids. Germline loops: CDR1 SGHTA, CDR2 FQGNSA. CDR3 protein: CASSLQGSGVYNEQFF. The CDR3, as DNA: TGTGCCAGCAGCTTACAGGGTAGCGGGGTCTACAATGAGCAGTTCTTC.

The chain couples TRBV29-1 to TRBJ1-1; D is perhaps TRBD1 (5 bases). Germline CDR1 is SQVTM and CDR2 is ANQGSEA. Trimming removed 7 bases from V and 0 bases from J, with 12 bases in between. The CDR3 is made up of 13 amino acids. In DNA form, the CDR3 reads TGCAGCGGGGGGTCGGGGTTGAACACTGAAGCTTTCTTT. This sequence encodes CSGGSGLNTEAFF.

V is TRBV2 and J is TRBJ2-1; a possible D gene is TRBD2 (6 bases). In germline, CDR1 is SNHLY, CDR2 FYNNEI. Trimming left V 9 bases short and J 0 bases short, with 9 bases between. The CDR3 is 13 residues long. CDR3 sequence reads: CASNGSSYNEQFF. CDR3 DNA sequence: TGTGCCAGTAACGGGAGCTCCTACAATGAGCAGTTCTTC. The full variable domain, its missing parts supplied by reference TRBV2 and TRBJ2-1, is EPEVTQTPSHQVTQMGQEVILRCVPISNHLYFYWYRQILGQKVEFLVSFYNNEISEKSEIFDDQFSVERPDGSNFTLKIRSTKLEDSAMYFCASNGSSYNEQFFGPGTRLTVL.

In its sample, this clonotype was seen a few times. V is TRBV14 and J is TRBJ2-7, with a weak D call TRBD2 (6 bases). V dropped 1 base and J dropped 2 bases, with 12 bases sitting between them. Germline values: CDR1 SGHDN, CDR2 FVKESK. The CDR3 contains 15 residues. CDR3 sequence (DNA): TGTGCCAGCAGCCAAGTCGGGGGATTGACCTACGAGCAGTACTTC. Protein: CASSQVGGLTYEQYF.

This clonotype has only a few counts. This rearrangement joins TRBV5-1 to TRBJ2-3; no firm D call. The CDR3 totals 17 residues. The germline V gene encodes CDR1 SGHRS and CDR2 YFSETQ. V was clipped by 0 bases and J by 5 bases, with 19 bases between them. DNA of the CDR3: TGCGCCAGCAGCTTGGGAGTTGATGCATTGGCGAGAGATACGCAGTATTTT. It encodes CASSLGVDALARDTQYF.

The genes are TRBV7-8 and TRBJ1-5, with 8 bases aligning to TRBD1. The germline gives CDR1 SGHVS, CDR2 FQNEAQ. V lost 2 bases and J lost 6; bases outside the gene matches: 21. The CDR3 runs to 20 residues. CDR3 amino acids: CASSLCILNRGIRVCQPQHF. The DNA for the CDR3 is TGTGCCAGCAGCTTATGCATTTTAAACAGGGGGATTCGAGTTTGTCAGCCCCAGCATTTT.

This clonotype was seen a handful of times. The rearrangement joins TRBV30 to TRBJ2-7, with 9 bases fitting TRBD1. The junction had 12 bases not matched to a gene; V was cut back by 2 bases and J by 1 base. The CDR3 has 17 residues. Germline V CDR1 and CDR2: GTSNPN, SVGIG (reference sequence). This chain's CDR3 is CAWSSQPGQGSSYEQYF. CDR3 DNA: TGTGCCTGGAGTTCCCAACCGGGACAGGGTTCTTCCTACGAGCAGTACTTC.

In this sample, this clonotype turned up once. The V call is TRBV6-5, the J call TRBJ2-7; possibly TRBD1 for D (8 bases). With 6 bases removed from V and 2 bases from J, the gap between germline ends came to 29 bases. The CDR3 sequence is 19 residues long. Germline CDR1 reads MNHEY; CDR2 reads SVGAGI. The CDR3 nucleotides are TGTGCCAGCAGCCTCAGACAGGGGACTAAGGTCCACAGGCCCTACGAGCAGTACTTC. Protein product: CASSLRQGTKVHRPYEQYF.

This clonotype was observed a handful of times. The junction shows a germline mismatch at one end, possibly a read error. The chain has TRBV12-3 or TRBV12-4 and TRBJ1-5; possibly TRBD1 for D (5 bases). This CDR3 region has 14 residues. The CDR3 region has the DNA TGTGCCAGCAGGCCCGGGGGAAGCAACCAGCCCCAGCATTTT. It codes for CASRPGGSNQPQHF.

This chain links TRBV18 with TRBJ2-5; a possible D gene is TRBD1 (5 bases). V lost 2 bases to trimming and J lost 2 bases, with 6 bases between them. The CDR3 runs to 13 residues. Germline CDR1 reads KGHSH; CDR2 reads LQKENI. DNA for the CDR3: TGTGCCAGCTCACCAAGACAGCAAGAGACCCAGTACTTC. This sequence encodes CASSPRQQETQYF.

Ten or more counts support this clonotype. J is TRBJ2-2 and V is TRBV12-3 or TRBV12-4; 11 bases line up with TRBD1. This CDR3 contains 16 residues. V shed 4 bases, J shed 4 bases, and the junction held 5 bases outside the gene matches. CDR3 in DNA: TGTGCCAGCAGTTCCGGGACAGGGGGATCCACCGGGGAGCTGTTTTTT. Its protein is CASSSGTGGSTGELFF.

This clonotype showed up just a few times. The genes are TRBV12-3 or TRBV12-4 and TRBJ1-4; D ambiguous. The CDR3 spans 12 residues. Trimming shortened V by 6 bases and J by 7 bases, and 9 bases separated the two germline ends. The CDR3 here is CASSHGGEKLFF. In nucleotides, the CDR3 is TGTGCCAGCAGCCACGGAGGTGAAAAACTGTTTTTT.

The genes are TRBV11-2 and TRBJ2-4; D is possibly TRBD1 (5 bases). V was cut by 0 bases and J by 12 bases, with 18 bases left in between. CDR1 is SGHAT and CDR2 is FQNNGV in the germline V gene. The CDR3 has 15 residues. CDR3 sequence (DNA): TGTGCCAGCAGCTTAGAATCGGGTACAGGCGCAGCTCAGTACTTC. Its translation: CASSLESGTGAAQYF.

The rearrangement links TRBV5-1 to TRBJ1-6; TRBD1 matches at 8 bases. Trimming took 4 bases from V and 6 from J; bases not matched to a gene: 3. There are 14 residues in the CDR3. Germline CDR1 SGHRS, CDR2 YFSETQ. Here the CDR3 reads CASSAGQGNSPLHF. The CDR3 DNA is TGCGCCAGCAGCGCAGGACAGGGTAATTCACCCCTCCACTTT.

This clonotype has just a few counts. This chain joins TRBV4-1 and TRBJ1-5; no clear D. Trimming took off 3 bases at V and 7 bases at J, with 10 bases between the two ends. Germline CDR1 MGHRA, CDR2 YSYEKL. This CDR3 spans 13 amino acids. DNA of the CDR3: TGCGCCAGCAGCCACCCGGCCCTCCAGCCCCAGCATTTT. Translated: CASSHPALQPQHF.

This clonotype was seen a handful of times. V is TRBV20-1 and J is TRBJ2-3; tentatively, D is TRBD2 (6 bases). The CDR3 runs 14 residues. Germline-derived CDR1 and CDR2 are DFQATT and SNEGSKA (reference sequence). V was trimmed by 3 bases and J by 3 bases, leaving 13 bases between them. CDR3 sequence reads: CSASQGGDTDTQYF. In DNA form, the CDR3 reads TGCAGTGCTAGTCAGGGAGGAGATACAGATACGCAGTATTTT.

The chain combines TRBV7-6 with TRBJ2-6; 12 positions match TRBD2. Unmatched junction bases numbered 6, after V lost 5 bases and J lost 4 bases. Germline V gene lookup returns CDR1 SGHVS and CDR2 FNYEAQ. CDR3 length equals 17 residues. In nucleotides, the CDR3 is TGTGCCAGCAGCGCGACTAGCGGGGGATCGGGGGCCAACGTCCTGACTTTC. Translation: CASSATSGGSGANVLTF.

This clonotype has just a few counts. The chain joins TRBV7-9 to TRBJ2-5; D not certain. The V end was cut by 0 bases, the J end by 5 bases, with 13 bases between. Germline CDR1 reads SEHNR; CDR2 reads FQNEAQ (reference sequence). This CDR3 is built from 15 residues. In DNA form, the CDR3 reads TGTGCCAGCAGCTTAGCCCCCGCGGCTGGGGAGACCCAGTACTTC. It is translated as CASSLAPAAGETQYF.

The sample holds a few counts of this clonotype. The rearrangement uses TRBV12-3 or TRBV12-4 and TRBJ2-1, with 8 bases identical to TRBD2. The CDR3 is 15 residues long. V dropped 2 bases and J dropped 7; count of bases not matched to a gene: 7. The CDR3 nucleotides are TGTGCCAGCAGTTTACTGGGACTAGGGTGGAATGAGCAGTTCTTC. Protein sequence: CASSLLGLGWNEQFF.

Only a few counts were recorded for this clonotype. The CDR3: CASSPGQGQYF. The DNA for the CDR3 is TGTGCCAGCAGTCCAGGGCAGGGGCAGTACTTC. This chain connects TRBV7-9 to TRBJ2-7, with D possibly being TRBD1 (5 bases). Germline loops: CDR1 SEHNR, CDR2 FQNEAQ (reference sequence). The CDR3 has 11 amino acids. The V end lost 6 bases, the J end lost 9 bases, and 12 bases lay between the germline ends.

The chain combines TRBV7-8 with TRBJ2-3; D is unclear. V lost 3 bases and J 6 bases, leaving 10 bases between the germline ends. Per the germline V gene, CDR1 is SGHVS and CDR2 is FQNEAQ. CDR3 length: 13 amino acids. The CDR3 protein is CASSLTNRDTQYF. Here the CDR3 DNA reads TGTGCCAGCAGCTTGACAAACCGGGATACGCAGTATTTT.

V usage is TRBV6-2 or TRBV6-3 and J usage is TRBJ2-2, with D unresolved. Germline V lookup: CDR1 MNHEY, CDR2 SVGEGT. V gave up 10 bases and J gave up 1 base, with 13 bases separating them. The CDR3 consists of 14 residues. CDR3 region: CANGPSRNTGELFF. CDR3 bases: TGTGCCAACGGTCCCAGCAGGAACACCGGGGAGCTGTTTTTT.

There are a few counts of this clonotype. This chain joins TRBV5-6 and TRBJ2-1; 14 positions match TRBD2. The V gene end was trimmed by 4 bases and the J gene end by 0 bases; junction bases not matched to a gene: 9. This CDR3 region has 19 residues. CDR1 is SGHDT and CDR2 is YYEEEE in the germline V gene. Here the CDR3 reads CASSTGLAGGLSSYNEQFF. CDR3 nucleotide sequence: TGTGCCAGCAGCACCGGACTAGCGGGGGGCCTCTCCTCCTACAATGAGCAGTTCTTC.

J is TRBJ2-1 and V is TRBV3-1, with D perhaps TRBD2 (6 bases). Looked up from germline, CDR1 is LGHDT and CDR2 is YNNKEL (reference sequence). The CDR3 sequence is 15 residues long. Trimming stripped 3 bases from V and 6 bases from J, with 15 bases between. The CDR3: CASSQGTLGVNEQFF. CDR3 in DNA: TGTGCCAGCAGCCAGGGGACTCTGGGGGTCAATGAGCAGTTCTTC.

This clonotype has more than one count but fewer than ten. This chain connects TRBV24-1 to TRBJ1-5; D is undetermined. CDR1 KGHDR and CDR2 SFDVKD come from the germline V gene. With 4 bases removed from V and 4 bases from J, the gap between germline ends came to 10 bases. This CDR3 is 14 amino acids long. DNA for the CDR3: TGTGCCACCAGTGACGGAGGGCAGAATCAGCCCCAGCATTTT. It specifies CATSDGGQNQPQHF.

The table lists this clonotype with a few counts. This chain links TRBV18 with TRBJ1-6, with D unresolved. Germline-derived CDR1 and CDR2 are KGHSH and LQKENI. V was shortened by 0 bases and J by 16 bases, with 25 bases between the two germline ends. This CDR3 contains 17 residues. CDR3 amino acids: CASSPPGYSLASGKLHF. DNA for the CDR3: TGTGCCAGCTCACCACCCGGGTACAGCCTGGCCTCCGGGAAACTCCACTTT.

CDR3 amino acids: CASSEHRGTQETQYF. CDR3 nucleotide sequence: TGTGCCAGCAGTGAGCACAGGGGTACCCAAGAGACCCAGTACTTC. The V gene is TRBV2, the J gene TRBJ2-5, with 7 positions matching TRBD1. V lost 3 bases and J lost 1; bases outside the gene matches: 5. The CDR3 totals 15 residues. Germline CDR1 is SNHLY and CDR2 is FYNNEI.

This chain joins TRBV29-1 and TRBJ2-1, with D hard to call. V gave up 6 bases and J gave up 7 bases, with 10 bases separating them. The CDR3 length is 11 residues. In germline, CDR1 is SQVTM, CDR2 ANQGSEA. This CDR3 is CSVKQANEQFF. The CDR3 DNA reads as TGCAGCGTAAAGCAGGCTAATGAGCAGTTCTTC.

The chain links TRBV10-3 to TRBJ1-1; no definite D call. V was cut by 2 bases and J by 4 bases, with 2 bases left in between. The CDR3 length is 11 residues. Germline V gene sequence: CDR1 ENHRY, CDR2 SYGVKD. The CDR3 sequence: CAISELTEAFF. The DNA for the CDR3 is TGTGCCATCAGTGAGCTCACTGAAGCTTTCTTT.